This TCR beta chain is drawn from a study of metastatic and nonmetastatic thyroid tumors (dated by TCRdb to the early 2020s). At the level of the whole study: For patients with malignant and with benign thyroid disease, the researchers compared repertoires between peripheral blood samples and tumor or nodule tissue samples. Study-wide findings and limitations: In both blood and tumor samples, malignant tumors were reported to have significantly higher TCR beta diversity than benign nodules.

The library was obtained by PCR. The sample was run on an Illumina HiSeq 4000. High-throughput sequencing was used to profile the TCR beta-chain CDR3 region of each patient. In the authors' own workflow: A classifier to discriminate distant-metastatic papillary thyroid cancer patients was built from CDR3 differences across clinicopathological groups. The Shannon index was used to assess repertoire diversity, and the Morisita-Horn index was used to assess tumor-blood repertoire similarity. TCRdb redid the processing of the public reads, applying fastp at Q25 and MiXCR, and retained in-frame beta chains. The V and J calls were not made by the authors but by TCRdb's processing. Recorded for this sample are around 52,000 clones; 25% to 35% of them occurred a single time. The ten top clones hold about 15% of the sample. CDR3 length: 15 amino acids, cysteine to phenylalanine. Just the 45-base CDR3 DNA is kept, in frame starting at base 1. As encoded in the germline V gene, CDR1 is SGHRS while CDR2 is YFSETQ. For this chain, trimming is 4 bases at the V end and 0 bases at the J end, and the number of junction bases without a gene match is 4.

In the case of this clone: Its antigen has not been determined. Per-nucleotide qualities are absent, and no much larger clonotype sits a single base away.

No patient had received any treatment before thyroid surgery. Using T-cell receptor beta sequencing, the researchers looked back retrospectively at clinical samples from patients, gathered between about 2011 and 2019. The rearranged segments are TRBV5-1 and TRBJ2-3; 8 nucleotides in the junction match TRBD2. Source material: blood. The receptor was derived from a female donor with papillary thyroid cancer or a benign thyroid nodule (not recorded which). Some clones in this sample may be carry-over from other donors' samples. The CDR3 loop reads CASSPRGGSTDTQYF. The DNA is as follows: TGCGCCAGCAGCCCTCGGGGGGGCAGCACAGATACGCAGTATTTT.